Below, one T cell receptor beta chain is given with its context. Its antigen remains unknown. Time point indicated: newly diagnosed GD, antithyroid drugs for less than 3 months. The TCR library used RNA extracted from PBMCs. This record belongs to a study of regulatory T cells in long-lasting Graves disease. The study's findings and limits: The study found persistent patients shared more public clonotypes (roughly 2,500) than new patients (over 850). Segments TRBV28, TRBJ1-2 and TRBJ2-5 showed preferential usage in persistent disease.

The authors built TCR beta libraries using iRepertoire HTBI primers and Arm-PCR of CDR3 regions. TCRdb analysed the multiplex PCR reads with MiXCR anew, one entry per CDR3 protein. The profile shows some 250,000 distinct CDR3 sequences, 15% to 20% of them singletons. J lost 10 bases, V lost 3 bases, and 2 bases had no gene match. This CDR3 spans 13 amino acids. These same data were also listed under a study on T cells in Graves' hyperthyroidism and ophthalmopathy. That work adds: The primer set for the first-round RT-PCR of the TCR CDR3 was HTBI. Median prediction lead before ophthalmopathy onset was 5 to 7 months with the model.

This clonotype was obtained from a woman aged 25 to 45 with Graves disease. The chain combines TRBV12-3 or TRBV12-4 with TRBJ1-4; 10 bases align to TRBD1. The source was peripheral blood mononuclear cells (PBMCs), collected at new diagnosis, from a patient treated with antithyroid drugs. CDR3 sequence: CASSFRDRGKLFF. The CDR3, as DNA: TGTGCCAGCAGTTTCCGGGACAGGGGAAAACTGTTTTTT.